This T cell receptor (beta chain) is from a study of blood T cell repertoires in COVID-19. Study-wide background: Spain, Italy and the United States supplied samples that represented acute and convalescent COVID-19. PBMCs, B-cell-depleted T cells, or T cells were the source of the cDNA or gDNA that made up the material.

Each recovered donor of Cohort 3 presented with two negative PCRs, clearance, or symptom resolution. Profiling relied on immunoSEQ multiplex PCR, and the TCRdb table lists in-frame clones only, not all of them. The sample lists about 470,000 clones, about nine tenths occurring once. The sample comprised PBMCs or T cells enriched from blood (not recorded which). The receptor was isolated from a woman under 30 who had recovered from COVID-19.

CDR3 DNA sequence: TGTGCCAGCAGCTTGGTTGACAGCTACGAGCAGTACTTC. Protein: CASSLVDSYEQYF. V gene TRBV5-6 combines with J gene TRBJ2-7; D might be TRBD1 (5 bases). Germline CDR1 is SGHDT and CDR2 is YYEEEE. Trimming shortened V by 0 bases and J by 3 bases, and 7 bases separated the two germline ends. This CDR3 has 13 residues.